The 28 T cell receptor beta chains presented below share a single source sample, sequenced in a study of blood T cell repertoires in COVID-19. TCRdb's table, derived via immunoSEQ multiplex PCR, lists solely in-frame clones and lacks some. The sample has 130,000 to 150,000 clones, more than 70% seen once. Sequencing was performed on peripheral blood. The receptors were gathered from a man aged 50 or older with active or convalescent COVID-19.

This clone was counted only a few times. The chain joins TRBV4-1 to TRBJ1-5; the match to TRBD1 covers 7 bases. The CDR3 length is 15 residues. Germline CDR1 is MGHRA and CDR2 is YSYEKL. The J segment lost 3 bases and the V segment lost 4 bases, leaving 6 bases of the junction unmatched. CDR3 nucleotides: TGCGCCAGCAGCCCCCGGGACAGCTACAATCAGCCCCAGCATTTT. Its translation is CASSPRDSYNQPQHF.

The chain combines TRBV2 with TRBJ2-3; 9 bases fit TRBD2. V lost 7 bases, J lost 2 bases, and 13 bases stayed unmatched. Germline CDR1 is SNHLY and CDR2 is FYNNEI. The CDR3 sequence is 17 residues long. CDR3 bases: TGTGCCAGCAATTCACGCGGGAGGGCCGACCCCACAGATACGCAGTATTTT. Translation: CASNSRGRADPTDTQYF. The whole variable domain, filled in from reference TRBV2 and TRBJ2-3, reads EPEVTQTPSHQVTQMGQEVILRCVPISNHLYFYWYRQILGQKVEFLVSFYNNEISEKSEIFDDQFSVERPDGSNFTLKIRSTKLEDSAMYFCASNSRGRADPTDTQYFGPGTRLTVL.

This clone was detected once. The chain is built from TRBV19 and TRBJ1-5; unclear D gene. Trimming pared 3 bases from V and 6 bases from J, leaving 12 bases between. The CDR3 contains 14 residues. Germline CDR1 is LNHDA and CDR2 is SQIVND (reference sequence). CDR3 residues: CASSIQVSGQPQHF. The CDR3 nucleotides read TGTGCCAGTAGTATTCAAGTCTCGGGTCAGCCCCAGCATTTT.

This rearrangement joins TRBV28 to TRBJ1-2; a weak D match, TRBD1 (6 bases). V lost 2 bases to trimming and J lost 2 bases, with 6 bases between them. Germline V gene data show CDR1 as MDHEN and CDR2 as SYDVKM. The CDR3 covers 13 residues. In DNA form, the CDR3 reads TGTGCCAGCAGTTTAGACAGGAACTATGGCTACACCTTC. Translation gives CASSLDRNYGYTF.

Concerning this clone itself: The same CDR3 can be traced to other DNA sequences in this sample. As DNA, the CDR3 is TGTGCCATCAGTCTAGGACAGGGAGACTATGGCTACACCTTC. Amino acid sequence: CAISLGQGDYGYTF. The chain uses TRBV10-3 and TRBJ1-2; 8 bases fit TRBD1. V dropped 5 bases and J dropped 3; count of bases not matched to a gene: 5. Looked up from germline, CDR1 is ENHRY and CDR2 is SYGVKD. The CDR3 sequence is 14 residues long.

V gene TRBV5-4 combines with J gene TRBJ2-1; D unresolved. The CDR3 totals 15 residues. The germline CDR1 and CDR2 sequences are SGHNT and YYREEE (reference sequence). Trimming removed 2 bases from V and 0 bases from J, with 9 bases in between. CDR3 protein: CASSFLQSSYNEQFF. CDR3 coding DNA: TGTGCCAGCAGCTTTTTACAGAGCTCCTACAATGAGCAGTTCTTC.

The V gene is TRBV19, the J gene TRBJ1-2, with 11 bases matching TRBD1. J lost 5 bases, V lost 4 bases, and 6 bases had no gene match. There are 15 residues in the CDR3. Germline values: CDR1 LNHDA, CDR2 SQIVND (reference sequence). Here the CDR3 reads CASSKLGTGGYGYTF. CDR3 bases: TGTGCCAGTAGTAAATTAGGGACAGGGGGTTATGGCTACACCTTC.

This chain connects TRBV20-1 to TRBJ2-3; TRBD1 aligns across 7 bases. The CDR3 runs to 14 residues. Losses at the gene ends were 3 bases for V and 1 base for J; bases not matched to a gene: 4. Germline V CDR1 and CDR2: DFQATT, SNEGSKA (reference sequence). The CDR3 sequence: CSASLGTGTDTQYF. DNA for the CDR3: TGCAGTGCTAGTCTGGGGACAGGCACAGATACGCAGTATTTT.

This chain joins TRBV27 and TRBJ2-5; TRBD2 matches 14 bases. V lost 4 bases, J lost 7 bases, and 8 bases stayed unmatched. The CDR3 runs 16 residues. The germline V gene has CDR1 MNHEY and CDR2 SMNVEV (reference sequence). CDR3 residues: CASSSGTSGRVRTQYF. The DNA for the CDR3 is TGTGCCAGCAGTTCCGGGACTAGCGGGAGAGTGAGGACCCAGTACTTC.

The V and J genes are TRBV10-3 and TRBJ2-3; weak D call: TRBD1 (6 bases). Deletions cut 6 bases from V and 0 bases from J, with 13 bases between. Germline V gene data show CDR1 as ENHRY and CDR2 as SYGVKD. There are 15 residues in the CDR3. CDR3 residues: CAISPTGVSTDTQYF. The DNA for the CDR3 is TGTGCCATCAGCCCGACAGGAGTTAGCACAGATACGCAGTATTTT.

This chain joins TRBV24-1 and TRBJ2-1; D is perhaps TRBD2 (5 bases). Germline CDR1 KGHDR, CDR2 SFDVKD. The CDR3 spans 13 residues. Trimming removed 4 bases from V and 7 bases from J, with 10 bases in between. This CDR3 reads CATSEPGGNEQFF. The CDR3 DNA reads TGTGCCACCAGTGAGCCTGGAGGAAATGAGCAGTTCTTC.

The chain carries TRBV9 and TRBJ2-5; 12 nucleotides align to TRBD1. This CDR3 is 15 amino acids long. Germline values: CDR1 SGDLS, CDR2 YYNGEE. The ends lost 4 bases at V and 5 bases at J; junction bases unmatched: 6. The DNA of the CDR3 is TGTGCCAGCAGCTTTCGGGACAGGGGGCTGGAGACCCAGTACTTC. Translated, it gives CASSFRDRGLETQYF.

This clone was detected a few times. CDR3 DNA: TGTGCCAGCAGCTCACCTTTGGAACCGAGCGGGTCCGCCGGGGAGCTGTTTTTT. The encoded protein is CASSSPLEPSGSAGELFF. This sequence joins TRBV9 and TRBJ2-2; TRBD2 might be the D (6 bases). The CDR3 runs 18 residues. Germline assignment: CDR1 SGDLS and CDR2 YYNGEE. Trimming stripped 4 bases from V and 6 bases from J, with 25 bases between.

This clone was seen just once. V usage is TRBV13 and J usage is TRBJ2-3, with D perhaps TRBD2 (6 bases). The V and J ends lost 11 bases and 0 bases respectively, with 12 bases between them. Germline V CDR1 and CDR2: PRHDT, FYEKMQ (reference sequence). The CDR3 sequence is 13 residues long. This chain's CDR3 is CASRRGSTDTQYF. The CDR3 nucleotides are TGTGCCTCGCGGAGGGGTAGCACAGATACGCAGTATTTT.

This chain joins TRBV5-6 and TRBJ2-2; 7 bases fit TRBD2. CDR3 length: 16 residues. Germline CDR1 reads SGHDT; CDR2 reads YYEEEE. The V gene end was trimmed by 0 bases and the J gene end by 2 bases; junction bases not matched to a gene: 4. Here the CDR3 reads CASSLEGGPNTGELFF. CDR3 nucleotides: TGTGCCAGCAGCTTGGAGGGAGGGCCCAACACCGGGGAGCTGTTTTTT.

The table lists this clone with a count of one. The J gene is TRBJ2-2, the V gene TRBV27; TRBD2 agrees at 14 bases. Germline loops: CDR1 MNHEY, CDR2 SMNVEV (reference sequence). This CDR3 is 17 amino acids long. V shed 4 bases, J shed 8 bases, and the junction held 9 bases outside the gene matches. The CDR3 reads CASSSGTSGSSPGELFF. The CDR3 region has the DNA TGTGCCAGCAGTTCCGGGACTAGCGGGAGTTCGCCGGGGGAGCTGTTTTTT.

V and J are TRBV19 and TRBJ1-5; D might be TRBD1 (6 bases). This CDR3 has 15 amino acids. V was trimmed by 10 bases and J by 0 bases, leaving 16 bases between them. The germline V gene has CDR1 LNHDA and CDR2 SQIVND (reference sequence). The DNA for the CDR3 is TGTGCCACTCGAGGGGGGGGGAATAGCAATCAGCCCCAGCATTTT. This sequence encodes CATRGGGNSNQPQHF.

J is TRBJ2-7 and V is TRBV7-9; maybe TRBD1 (6 bases). Germline V gene data show CDR1 as SEHNR and CDR2 as FQNEAQ (reference sequence). The CDR3 runs 13 residues. V dropped 3 bases and J dropped 5 bases, with 11 bases sitting between them. CDR3 sequence (DNA): TGTGCCAGCAGCTTTCCAGGGGTCCACGAGCAGTACTTC. Residues: CASSFPGVHEQYF.

The J gene is TRBJ2-3, the V gene TRBV11-3; D uncertain. Trimming shortened V by 5 bases and J by 2 bases, and 5 bases separated the two germline ends. CDR1 SGHNT and CDR2 YENEEA come from the germline V gene. The length of the CDR3 is 12 residues. The CDR3 DNA reads TGTGCCAGCAGCCACTCCACAGATACGCAGTATTTT. Protein product: CASSHSTDTQYF.

The chain links TRBV5-6 to TRBJ2-5, with TRBD1 as a possible D gene (6 bases). The germline V gene has CDR1 SGHDT and CDR2 YYEEEE. V was clipped by 1 base and J by 5 bases, with 12 bases between them. The length of the CDR3 is 14 residues. Here the CDR3 DNA reads TGTGCCAGCAGCTTGACAGGGTCGTGGGAGACCCAGTACTTC. The encoded protein is CASSLTGSWETQYF.

The chain joins TRBV29-1 to TRBJ1-1, with TRBD1 identical over 8 bases. The V and J ends lost 5 bases and 4 bases, in that order; junction bases with no gene match: 9. Germline CDR1 reads SQVTM; CDR2 reads ANQGSEA. CDR3 length: 14 residues. CDR3 sequence (DNA): TGCAGCGTTTCCGGCCCACAGGGGGTCACTGAAGCTTTCTTT. Translated, it gives CSVSGPQGVTEAFF.

The chain joins TRBV6-2 or TRBV6-3 to TRBJ2-2; the D is unclear. Trimming took off 1 base at V and 1 base at J, with 4 bases between the two ends. CDR3 length: 14 amino acids. Germline-derived CDR1 and CDR2 are MNHEY and SVGEGT. The CDR3 coding sequence is TGTGCCAGCAGTTACTTACAGAACACCGGGGAGCTGTTTTTT. It translates to CASSYLQNTGELFF.

The V call is TRBV5-1, the J call TRBJ2-1, with 11 bases matching TRBD2. The junction had 5 bases not matched to a gene; V was cut back by 3 bases and J by 6 bases. CDR1 SGHRS and CDR2 YFSETQ come from the germline V gene. The CDR3 sequence is 15 residues long. The CDR3 DNA reads TGCGCCAGCAGCTCACGGCTAGCGGGAGGCAATGAGCAGTTCTTC. Residues: CASSSRLAGGNEQFF.

The V gene is TRBV19, the J gene TRBJ1-1; the D is unclear. The ends were cut back, 3 bases at V and 2 bases at J, with 10 bases in the middle. CDR3 length equals 14 residues. The germline gives CDR1 LNHDA, CDR2 SQIVND (reference sequence). This CDR3 is CASSMFGINTEAFF. CDR3 DNA: TGTGCCAGTAGTATGTTCGGGATAAACACTGAAGCTTTCTTT.

The V and J genes are TRBV6-2 or TRBV6-3 and TRBJ2-3; possible D gene TRBD2, 6 bases. V lost 5 bases and J lost 4, with 16 bases in between. The CDR3 is 15 amino acids. The germline gives CDR1 MNHEY, CDR2 SVGEGT. The CDR3 sequence: CASSGGGVQSDTQYF. CDR3 sequence (DNA): TGTGCCAGCAGTGGAGGAGGGGTTCAATCAGATACGCAGTATTTT.

This clone came up once. The chain is built from TRBV28 and TRBJ1-1; D is unclear. The CDR3 length is 15 residues. Trimming pared 5 bases from V and 3 bases from J, leaving 16 bases between. Germline loops: CDR1 MDHEN, CDR2 SYDVKM. The CDR3 protein is CASSTRRGGYTEAFF. CDR3 in DNA: TGTGCCAGCAGTACCCGGCGGGGTGGGTACACTGAAGCTTTCTTT.

The chain combines TRBV9 with TRBJ2-5; no definite D call. Trimming left V 5 bases short and J 4 bases short, with 12 bases between. Germline CDR1 and CDR2: SGDLS and YYNGEE. The CDR3 is 13 amino acids. The CDR3 DNA follows: TGTGCCAGCAGTCGTCGGGTGGGAGAGACCCAGTACTTC. As protein: CASSRRVGETQYF.

The chain couples TRBV6-6 to TRBJ1-5; the match to TRBD1 covers 7 bases. Looked up from germline, CDR1 is MNHNY and CDR2 is SVGAGI (reference sequence). The junction had 8 bases not matched to a gene; V was cut back by 5 bases and J by 4 bases. This CDR3 contains 15 residues. CDR3 sequence (DNA): TGTGCCAGCAGTCTCCGGGACAGAGTTAATCAGCCCCAGCATTTT. The encoded protein is CASSLRDRVNQPQHF.